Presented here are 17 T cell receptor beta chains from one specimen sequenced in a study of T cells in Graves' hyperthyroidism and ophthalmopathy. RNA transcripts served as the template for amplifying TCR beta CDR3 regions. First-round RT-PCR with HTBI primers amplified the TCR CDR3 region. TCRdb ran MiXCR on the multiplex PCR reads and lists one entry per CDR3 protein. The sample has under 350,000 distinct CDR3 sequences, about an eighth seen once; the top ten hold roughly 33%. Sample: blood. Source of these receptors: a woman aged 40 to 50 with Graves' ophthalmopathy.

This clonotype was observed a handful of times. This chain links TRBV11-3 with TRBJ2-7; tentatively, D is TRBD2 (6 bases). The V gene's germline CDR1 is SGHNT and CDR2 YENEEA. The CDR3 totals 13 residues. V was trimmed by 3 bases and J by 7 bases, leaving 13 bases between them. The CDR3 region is CASSFRGAGEQYF. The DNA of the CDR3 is TGTGCCAGCAGCTTTCGTGGTGCGGGGGAGCAGTACTTC.

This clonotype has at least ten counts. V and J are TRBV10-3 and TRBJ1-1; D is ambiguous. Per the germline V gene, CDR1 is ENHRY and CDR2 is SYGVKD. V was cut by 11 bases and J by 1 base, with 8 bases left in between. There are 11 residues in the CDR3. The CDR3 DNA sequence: TGTGCCGCCTCAGGGAACACTGAAGCTTTCTTT. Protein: CAASGNTEAFF.

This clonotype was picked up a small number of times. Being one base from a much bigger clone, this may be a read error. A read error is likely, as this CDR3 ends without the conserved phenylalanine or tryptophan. CDR3 sequence: CASSAGQLSSLSNQPQHS. As DNA, the CDR3 is TGTGCCAGCAGTGCGGGACAGCTCTCTTCGCTGTCCAATCAGCCCCAGCATTCT. The chain combines TRBV6-1 with TRBJ1-5, with 7 bases that match TRBD1. V shed 4 bases and J 3 bases; nucleotides not matched to a gene: 15. The CDR3 sequence is 18 residues long. Germline V gene data show CDR1 as MNHNS and CDR2 as SASEGT.

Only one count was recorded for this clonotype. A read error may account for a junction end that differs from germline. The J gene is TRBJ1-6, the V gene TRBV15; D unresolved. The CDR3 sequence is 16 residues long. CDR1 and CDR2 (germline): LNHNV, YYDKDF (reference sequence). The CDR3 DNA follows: TGTGCCACCAGCAGAGACCCACGCTCCTATAACTCACCCCTCCAGTTT. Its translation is CATSRDPRSYNSPLQF.

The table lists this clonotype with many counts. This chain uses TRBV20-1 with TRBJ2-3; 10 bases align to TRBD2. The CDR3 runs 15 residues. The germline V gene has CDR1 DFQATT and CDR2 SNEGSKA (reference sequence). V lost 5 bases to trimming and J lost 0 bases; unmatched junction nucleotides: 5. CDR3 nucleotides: TGCAGTGCTGAAGGACTAGCGGTTAGCACAGATACGCAGTATTTT. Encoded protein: CSAEGLAVSTDTQYF.

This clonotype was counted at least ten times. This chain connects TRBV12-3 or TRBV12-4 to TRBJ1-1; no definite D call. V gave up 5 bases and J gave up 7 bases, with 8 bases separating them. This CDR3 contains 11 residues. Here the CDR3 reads CASSPGIEAFF. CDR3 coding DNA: TGTGCCAGCAGTCCAGGAATTGAAGCTTTCTTT.

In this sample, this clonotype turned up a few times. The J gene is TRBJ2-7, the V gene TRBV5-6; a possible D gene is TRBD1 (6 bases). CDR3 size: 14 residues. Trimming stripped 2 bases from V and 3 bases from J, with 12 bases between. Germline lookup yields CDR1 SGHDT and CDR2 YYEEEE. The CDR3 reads CASSLQGPYYEQYF. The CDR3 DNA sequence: TGTGCCAGCAGCTTACAGGGACCCTACTACGAGCAGTACTTC.

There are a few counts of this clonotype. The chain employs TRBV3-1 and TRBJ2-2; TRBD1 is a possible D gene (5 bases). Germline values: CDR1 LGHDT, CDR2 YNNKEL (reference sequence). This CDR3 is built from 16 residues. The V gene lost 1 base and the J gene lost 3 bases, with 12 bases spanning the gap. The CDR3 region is CASSQGQRRYTGELFF. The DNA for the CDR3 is TGTGCCAGCAGCCAAGGACAGCGTCGATACACCGGGGAGCTGTTTTTT.

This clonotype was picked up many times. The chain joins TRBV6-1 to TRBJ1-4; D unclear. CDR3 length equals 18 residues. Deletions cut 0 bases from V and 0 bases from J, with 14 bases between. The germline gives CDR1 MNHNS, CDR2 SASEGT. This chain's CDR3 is CASSEAWQDLTTNEKLFF. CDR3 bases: TGTGCCAGCAGTGAAGCATGGCAGGACCTAACAACTAATGAAAAACTGTTTTTT.

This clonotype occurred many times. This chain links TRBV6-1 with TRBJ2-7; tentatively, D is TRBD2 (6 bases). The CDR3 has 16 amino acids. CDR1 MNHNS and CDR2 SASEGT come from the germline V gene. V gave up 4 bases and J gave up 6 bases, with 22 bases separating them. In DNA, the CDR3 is TGTGCCAGCAGTGGAATGGGCGTAGGGGACTGGGGCGAGCAGTACTTC. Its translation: CASSGMGVGDWGEQYF.

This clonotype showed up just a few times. In DNA form, the CDR3 reads TGTGCCAGCAGCCGTCCGGACGTTTCAGCCTACGAGCAGTACTTC. This gives the protein CASSRPDVSAYEQYF. V and J are TRBV5-5 and TRBJ2-7; D remains ambiguous. This CDR3 is built from 15 residues. Trimming shortened V by 4 bases and J by 2 bases, and 16 bases separated the two germline ends. Germline CDR1 and CDR2: SGHKS and YYEKEE (reference sequence).

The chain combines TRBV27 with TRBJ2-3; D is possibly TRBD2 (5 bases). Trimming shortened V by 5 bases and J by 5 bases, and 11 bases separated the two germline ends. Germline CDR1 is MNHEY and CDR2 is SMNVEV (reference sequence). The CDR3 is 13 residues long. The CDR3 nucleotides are TGTGCCAGCAGTCCCCTCGAGGGAGATACGCAGTATTTT. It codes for CASSPLEGDTQYF.

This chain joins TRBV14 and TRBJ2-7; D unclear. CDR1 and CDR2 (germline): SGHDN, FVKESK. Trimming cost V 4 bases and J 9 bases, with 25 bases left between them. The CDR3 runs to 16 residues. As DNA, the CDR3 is TGTGCCAGCAGCCTCTCGGGTTTGTCAATGGAGAGATGGCAGTACTTC. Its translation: CASSLSGLSMERWQYF.

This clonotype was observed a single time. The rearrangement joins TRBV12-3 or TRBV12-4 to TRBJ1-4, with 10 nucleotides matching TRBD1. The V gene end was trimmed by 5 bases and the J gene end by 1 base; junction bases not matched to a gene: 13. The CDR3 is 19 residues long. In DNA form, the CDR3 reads TGTGCCAGCAGTCGCCTCGACAGGGGGCTTTGGGAAACTAATGAAAAACTGTTTTTT. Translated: CASSRLDRGLWETNEKLFF.

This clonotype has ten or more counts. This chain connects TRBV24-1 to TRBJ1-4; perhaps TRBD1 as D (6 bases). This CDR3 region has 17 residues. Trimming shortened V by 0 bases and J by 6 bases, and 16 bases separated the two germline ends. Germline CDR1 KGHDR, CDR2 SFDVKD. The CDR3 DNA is TGTGCCACCAGTGATTTGCCCCGGGACAAGGAAGATGAAAAACTGTTTTTT. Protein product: CATSDLPRDKEDEKLFF.

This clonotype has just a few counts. The chain's CDR3 is CSAREGGGWYEQYF. CDR3 sequence (DNA): TGCAGTGCTAGAGAGGGGGGAGGGTGGTACGAGCAGTACTTC. The rearrangement joins TRBV20-1 to TRBJ2-7, with 7 bases lining up with TRBD2. This CDR3 has 14 amino acids. CDR1 and CDR2 (germline): DFQATT, SNEGSKA (reference sequence). The V gene end was trimmed by 0 bases and the J gene end by 4 bases; junction bases not matched to a gene: 6.

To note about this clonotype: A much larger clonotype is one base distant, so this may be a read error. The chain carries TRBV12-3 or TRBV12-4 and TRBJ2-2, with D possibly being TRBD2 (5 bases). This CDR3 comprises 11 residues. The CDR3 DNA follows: TGTGCCAGCACTAACACCGGGGAGCTGTCTTTT. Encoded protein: CASTNTGELSF.